This T cell receptor (beta chain) was found in a study of blood T cell repertoires in COVID-19. The overall study: Whether acute or convalescent, the COVID-19 samples came from the United States, Italy and Spain.

Per germline, CDR1 GTSNPN and CDR2 SVGIG (reference sequence). The V end lost 0 bases, the J end lost 1 base, and 12 bases lay between the germline ends. This CDR3 has 15 residues. Under the authors' procedure: Quantification of nucleated cells was approximated via reference gene primer amplification. Some clones are missing from TCRdb's copy, which holds only in-frame ones; the method was immunoSEQ multiplex PCR. Clone size and the V and J calls come from that table; the DNA yielded D and trimming. The sample has about 41,000 clones, 81% seen once; the top ten hold 39%. Sequenced sample: peripheral blood. V usage is TRBV30 and J usage is TRBJ2-5, with D possibly being TRBD2 (6 bases). The TCR originated in a man aged 35 to 55 with active or convalescent COVID-19. This chain's CDR3 is CAWSVRVSGQETQYF. The CDR3 nucleotides read TGTGCCTGGAGTGTACGTGTTAGCGGCCAAGAGACCCAGTACTTC.